This T cell receptor beta chain was recovered during a study of cytomegalovirus exposure and HLA in healthy donors. General observations from the study: The study put under 200 TCR beta chains on its list as cytomegalovirus-associated.

PCR used 60 Vbeta primers and 13 Jbeta primers. Original data processing: A follow-up analysis tallied 70 million to 80 million unique TCR beta chains, roughly 11 million shared. Clones were sequenced by immunoSEQ multiplex PCR, and TCRdb holds only the in-frame ones, with some missing. From that table come the V and J calls and clone size; the DNA was used to work out D and trimming. The data show about 120,000 clones, with about 77% seen just once and about 5.4% held by the top ten. Remarks on this clone: Its target is not known.

Trimming cost V 4 bases and J 5 bases, with 17 bases left between them. This CDR3 spans 16 amino acids. The germline CDR1 and CDR2 sequences are KGHSH and LQKENI. Sequenced sample: PBMCs. The clonotype comes from a woman younger than 45 in good health and CMV-seropositive. The chain has TRBV18 and TRBJ2-2; D gene ambiguous. The CDR3 region is CASSRNLRPETGELFF. CDR3 DNA: TGTGCCAGCTCACGCAACCTGCGGCCCGAAACCGGGGAGCTGTTTTTT.